This record concerns one TCR beta chain sequence. The data are from a study of T-cell memory formation after mild COVID-19. Study-level information: The two donors had largely donor-specific TCR clusters.

V lost 7 bases, J lost 3 bases, and 5 bases stayed unmatched. Germline values: CDR1 MDHEN, CDR2 SYDVKM. The CDR3 extends over 15 amino acids. TCRdb processed the 5' RACE reads anew with MiXCR; each CDR3 protein has one entry. Among about 210,000 distinct CDR3 sequences listed, 8% to 11% were seen once. This sequence originates from a man aged 18 to 30 who had mild COVID-19 (a few samples of this study predate the infection). Cell type and time point are not known. The chain joins TRBV28 to TRBJ2-3; 12 bases align to TRBD2. The sequenced sample consisted of PBMCs or a T cell subset sorted from them (not recorded which). The CDR3, as DNA: TGTGCCAGCACTAGCGGGGGGGTTGGGACAGATACGCAGTATTTT. It yields the protein CASTSGGVGTDTQYF.